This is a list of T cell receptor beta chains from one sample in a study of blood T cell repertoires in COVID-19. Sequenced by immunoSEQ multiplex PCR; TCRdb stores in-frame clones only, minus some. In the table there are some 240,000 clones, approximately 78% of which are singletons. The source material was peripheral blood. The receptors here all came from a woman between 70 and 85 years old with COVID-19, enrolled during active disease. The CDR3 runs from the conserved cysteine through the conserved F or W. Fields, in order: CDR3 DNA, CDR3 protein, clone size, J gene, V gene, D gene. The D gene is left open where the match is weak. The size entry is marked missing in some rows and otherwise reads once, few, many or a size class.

cdr3_nt: TGTGCCAGCAGTCCTCTGAGAGAGAACACTGAAGCTTTCTTT; cdr3_aa: CASSPLRENTEAFF; clone_size: NA; j_call: TRBJ1-1; v_call: TRBV28; d_call: NA
cdr3_nt: TGTGCCAGCAGCCTACAAAGGCCCCGACAGGGGCGAGAGACCCAGTACTTC; cdr3_aa: CASSLQRPRQGRETQYF; clone_size: few; j_call: TRBJ2-5; v_call: TRBV3-1/TRBV3-2; d_call: TRBD1
cdr3_nt: TGTGCCACCAAACAGGGGGCCTCCAGTGCCTATGGCTACACCTTC; cdr3_aa: CATKQGASSAYGYTF; clone_size: NA; j_call: TRBJ1-2; v_call: TRBV27; d_call: TRBD1
cdr3_nt: TGTGCCAGCAAGCCAGGGGGCTCGGGAGGAAAACTGTTTTTT; cdr3_aa: CASKPGGSGGKLFF; clone_size: NA; j_call: TRBJ1-4; v_call: TRBV6-4; d_call: TRBD1
cdr3_nt: TGTGCCAGTAGTATACTGTTTGGCGGCGGCTACGAGCAGTACTTC; cdr3_aa: CASSILFGGGYEQYF; clone_size: few; j_call: TRBJ2-7; v_call: TRBV19; d_call: NA
cdr3_nt: TGCGCCAGCAGCCAAGGGCTAGCGGAGCAGTTCTTC; cdr3_aa: CASSQGLAEQFF; clone_size: NA; j_call: TRBJ2-1; v_call: TRBV4-3; d_call: NA
cdr3_nt: TGCGCCAGCAGCTTGGGCCCGGTCAATCAGCCCCAGCATTTT; cdr3_aa: CASSLGPVNQPQHF; clone_size: NA; j_call: TRBJ1-5; v_call: TRBV5-1; d_call: NA
cdr3_nt: TGTGCCATCAGGGGTCGGCAGGGGGACTATGGCTACACCTTC; cdr3_aa: CAIRGRQGDYGYTF; clone_size: NA; j_call: TRBJ1-2; v_call: TRBV10-3; d_call: TRBD1
cdr3_nt: TGTGCCAGTAGTGTTTACGGTTCCGGGGAGCTGTTTTTT; cdr3_aa: CASSVYGSGELFF; clone_size: many; j_call: TRBJ2-2; v_call: TRBV19; d_call: NA
cdr3_nt: TGTGCCAGCAGCTCGGGACAGGGGGGAAACACCATATATTTT; cdr3_aa: CASSSGQGGNTIYF; clone_size: NA; j_call: TRBJ1-3; v_call: TRBV7-2; d_call: TRBD1
cdr3_nt: TGTGCCAGCAGTTACGGATACGGGACAGGTAGTCGAAAACTGTTTTTT; cdr3_aa: CASSYGYGTGSRKLFF; clone_size: NA; j_call: TRBJ1-4; v_call: TRBV6-5; d_call: TRBD1
cdr3_nt: TGCGCCAGCAGCTTGGGGGGGCAGACAGATCAGCCCCAGCATTTT; cdr3_aa: CASSLGGQTDQPQHF; clone_size: NA; j_call: TRBJ1-5; v_call: TRBV5-1; d_call: NA
cdr3_nt: TGTGCCAGCAGCACCCTAGCGGGAGACTTCTACGAGCAGTACTTC; cdr3_aa: CASSTLAGDFYEQYF; clone_size: NA; j_call: TRBJ2-7; v_call: TRBV7-8; d_call: TRBD2
cdr3_nt: TGTGCCAGCTTCCCGGGGGGCACTTATGGCTACACCTTC; cdr3_aa: CASFPGGTYGYTF; clone_size: NA; j_call: TRBJ1-2; v_call: TRBV18; d_call: NA
cdr3_nt: TGTGCCAGCAGCTTAAGCCCAACCCCAGGAAACACCATATATTTT; cdr3_aa: CASSLSPTPGNTIYF; clone_size: NA; j_call: TRBJ1-3; v_call: TRBV7-7; d_call: NA
cdr3_nt: TGTGCCATCAGTGGATACAGGGAAAGGAACACTGAAGCTTTCTTT; cdr3_aa: CAISGYRERNTEAFF; clone_size: few; j_call: TRBJ1-1; v_call: TRBV10-3; d_call: NA
cdr3_nt: TGTGCCAGCTCCCTGGGCTACTCCGCCACAGATACGCAGTATTTT; cdr3_aa: CASSLGYSATDTQYF; clone_size: NA; j_call: TRBJ2-3; v_call: TRBV18; d_call: NA
cdr3_nt: TGTGCCAGCAGTGTCTCAGCGGGAGGAGATGAGCAGTTCTTC; cdr3_aa: CASSVSAGGDEQFF; clone_size: NA; j_call: TRBJ2-1; v_call: TRBV25-1; d_call: TRBD2
cdr3_nt: TGTGCCAGCAGCGTAACTGTGAACTCTGGAAACACCATATATTTT; cdr3_aa: CASSVTVNSGNTIYF; clone_size: few; j_call: TRBJ1-3; v_call: TRBV9; d_call: NA
cdr3_nt: TGTGCCAGTAGTTGGGTGACAGGATCCTATGGCTACACCTTC; cdr3_aa: CASSWVTGSYGYTF; clone_size: NA; j_call: TRBJ1-2; v_call: TRBV19; d_call: NA
cdr3_nt: TGTGCCAGCAGCGTATCCGGGGTAGGGGAGACCCAGTACTTC; cdr3_aa: CASSVSGVGETQYF; clone_size: NA; j_call: TRBJ2-5; v_call: TRBV9; d_call: NA
cdr3_nt: TGTGCCAGCTCATCGGGACAGCAAGAGACCCAGTACTTC; cdr3_aa: CASSSGQQETQYF; clone_size: NA; j_call: TRBJ2-5; v_call: TRBV18; d_call: TRBD1
cdr3_nt: TGTGCCAGCAGCCAAGGAGGAGGGTCAGACAGGGGTTTGGGTACTATCGGCTACACCTTC; cdr3_aa: CASSQGGGSDRGLGTIGYTF; clone_size: few; j_call: TRBJ1-2; v_call: TRBV3-1/TRBV3-2; d_call: TRBD1
cdr3_nt: TGTGCCAGCAGCTTTCTCCCCAGGAACTCCTACGAGCAGTACTTC; cdr3_aa: CASSFLPRNSYEQYF; clone_size: NA; j_call: TRBJ2-7; v_call: TRBV7-8; d_call: NA